This T cell receptor (beta chain) was sequenced in a study of T cells in tumors and immune-related adverse events. Produced via immunoSEQ multiplex PCR; TCRdb's table is partial and in-frame only. There are about 11,000 clones in the sample; about nine tenths occur only once, and roughly 1.5% lies in the top ten. V dropped 1 base and J dropped 2 bases, with 10 bases sitting between them. CDR1 and CDR2 from the germline V gene are LGHNA and YSLEER. CDR3 size: 15 residues. This TCR was sampled from a female donor with metastatic renal cell carcinoma. The chain links TRBV4-3 to TRBJ2-3; D unclear. The starting material was lymph node tissue, obtained from a patient treated with anti-PD-1 therapy. The chain's CDR3 is CASSQGHNPTDTQYF. The DNA for the CDR3 is TGCGCCAGCAGCCAAGGACATAACCCCACAGATACGCAGTATTTT.